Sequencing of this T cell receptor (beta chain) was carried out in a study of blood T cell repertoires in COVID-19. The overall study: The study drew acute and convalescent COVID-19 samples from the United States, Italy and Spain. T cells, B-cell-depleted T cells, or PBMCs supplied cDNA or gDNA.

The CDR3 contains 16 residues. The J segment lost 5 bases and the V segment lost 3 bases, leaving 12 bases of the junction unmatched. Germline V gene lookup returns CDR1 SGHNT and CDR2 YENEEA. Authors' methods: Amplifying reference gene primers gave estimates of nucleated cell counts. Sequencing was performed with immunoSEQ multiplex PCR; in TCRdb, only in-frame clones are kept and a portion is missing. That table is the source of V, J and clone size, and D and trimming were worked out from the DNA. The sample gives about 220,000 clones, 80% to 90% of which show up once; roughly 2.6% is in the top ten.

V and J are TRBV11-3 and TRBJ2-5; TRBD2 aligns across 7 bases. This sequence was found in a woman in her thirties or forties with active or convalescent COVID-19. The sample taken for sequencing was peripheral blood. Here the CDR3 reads CASSFDWAGVGETQYF. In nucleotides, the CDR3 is TGTGCCAGCAGCTTCGACTGGGCGGGAGTGGGGGAGACCCAGTACTTC.